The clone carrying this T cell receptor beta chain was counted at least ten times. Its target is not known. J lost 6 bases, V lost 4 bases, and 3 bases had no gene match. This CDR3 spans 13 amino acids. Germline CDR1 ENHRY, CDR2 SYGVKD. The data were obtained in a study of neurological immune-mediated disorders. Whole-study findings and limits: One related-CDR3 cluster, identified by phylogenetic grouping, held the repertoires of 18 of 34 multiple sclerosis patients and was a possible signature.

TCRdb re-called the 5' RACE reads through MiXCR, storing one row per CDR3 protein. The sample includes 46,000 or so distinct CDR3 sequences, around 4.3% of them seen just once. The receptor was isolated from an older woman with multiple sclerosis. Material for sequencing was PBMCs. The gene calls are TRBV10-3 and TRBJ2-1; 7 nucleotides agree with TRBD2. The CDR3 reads CAISGTSGNEQFF. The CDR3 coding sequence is TGTGCCATCAGTGGGACTAGTGGCAATGAGCAGTTCTTC.